This T cell receptor beta chain was sequenced in a study of CD8 T cells in ankylosing spondylitis. Study conclusions and caveats: Earlier literature documents some of the motif variants in reactive arthritis synovial fluid and blood. Among TCR beta sequences, a motif of fewer than 10 highly homologous variants appeared characteristic of ankylosing spondylitis blood. The authors reported significant enrichment of disease-linked clones in matched ankylosing spondylitis synovial fluid.

This clonotype turned up a few times. Its antigen is not known. The germline V gene has CDR1 MRHNA and CDR2 SNTAGT. Trimming removed 3 bases at V and 7 bases at J, with 6 bases between. This CDR3 comprises 11 residues. Generation of TCR beta libraries employed quantitative 5'-RACE incorporating molecular barcodes. TCRdb reanalysed the 5' RACE reads using MiXCR and keeps one entry per CDR3 protein. The data show about 240,000 distinct CDR3 sequences, with about 10% seen just once and about 6.8% held by the top ten. The V call is TRBV6-4, the J call TRBJ2-5; D is unclear. The specimen sequenced was blood, either unsorted or a sorted T cell fraction (not recorded which). The clonotype comes from a male donor with ankylosing spondylitis or in good health (not recorded which). CDR3 sequence: CASSELGTQYF. The CDR3 DNA sequence: TGTGCCAGCAGTGAGTTAGGGACCCAGTACTTC.